The 20 T cell receptor beta chains listed next were all sequenced from one sample in a study of T cells after yellow fever vaccination. Each CDR3 protein gets one entry after TCRdb re-called the 5' RACE reads with MiXCR. The sample holds under 250,000 distinct CDR3 sequences, less than 9% seen once. Sequencing used CD4+ T cells sorted from PBMCs, obtained 15 days after the yellow fever booster vaccination. The receptors here all came from a man aged 25 to 40 who received the YFV17D yellow fever vaccine.

Only a few counts were recorded for this clonotype. The chain's CDR3 is CASRSQETGVGYTF. CDR3 bases: TGTGCCAGCCGCTCTCAAGAGACAGGGGTCGGCTACACCTTC. The chain combines TRBV7-2 with TRBJ1-2, with 8 bases lining up with TRBD1. This CDR3 is 14 amino acids long. V shed 8 bases and J 8 bases; nucleotides not matched to a gene: 13. Germline V gives CDR1 SGHTA, CDR2 FQGNSA.

V and J are TRBV20-1 and TRBJ2-3, with D possibly TRBD2 on 5 matching bases. Germline assignment: CDR1 DFQATT and CDR2 SNEGSKA (reference sequence). This CDR3 is built from 15 residues. Trimming took off 3 bases at V and 2 bases at J, with 15 bases between the two ends. The CDR3 spells CSARGGGGSTDTQYF. CDR3 sequence (DNA): TGCAGTGCTAGGGGCGGTGGAGGCTCCACAGATACGCAGTATTTT.

In this sample, this clonotype turned up a few times. The chain has TRBV29-1 and TRBJ2-7, with D uncertain. With 1 base removed from V and 3 bases from J, the gap between germline ends came to 16 bases. Per the germline V gene, CDR1 is SQVTM and CDR2 is ANQGSEA. The CDR3 runs 15 residues. The CDR3 region has the DNA TGCAGCGTTGAAGTGTATCGTACTCCGCACTACGAGCAGTACTTC. Translating it yields CSVEVYRTPHYEQYF.

This rearrangement joins TRBV10-3 to TRBJ1-5, with a weak D call TRBD1 (6 bases). Germline V lookup: CDR1 ENHRY, CDR2 SYGVKD. Trimming shortened V by 6 bases and J by 5 bases, and 11 bases separated the two germline ends. This CDR3 is 13 amino acids long. The CDR3 DNA is TGTGCCATCAGGGGGGGGGCAGATCAGCCCCAGCATTTT. This translates into CAIRGGADQPQHF.

The chain is built from TRBV7-2 and TRBJ2-5, with D maybe TRBD1 (5 bases). This CDR3 contains 15 residues. V was trimmed by 4 bases and J by 4 bases, leaving 16 bases between them. The germline V gene encodes CDR1 SGHTA and CDR2 FQGNSA. CDR3 sequence (DNA): TGTGCCAGCAGCTCAGGAAGGGGCGGTTCAGAGACCCAGTACTTC. It encodes CASSSGRGGSETQYF.

This clonotype was picked up many times. The chain carries TRBV5-1 and TRBJ2-1; 8 bases align to TRBD1. V shed 2 bases and J 6 bases; nucleotides not matched to a gene: 4. This CDR3 is 14 amino acids long. Germline V gene data show CDR1 as SGHRS and CDR2 as YFSETQ. This CDR3 reads CASSFGQGSNEQFF. DNA for the CDR3: TGCGCCAGCAGCTTCGGACAGGGATCCAATGAGCAGTTCTTC.

Only a few counts were recorded for this clonotype. The gene calls are TRBV5-6 and TRBJ2-1; D gene uncertain. CDR1 is SGHDT and CDR2 is YYEEEE in the germline V gene. V lost 1 base and J 9 bases, leaving 11 bases between the germline ends. The CDR3 contains 13 residues. CDR3: CASSLTTGGEQFF. The CDR3 DNA is TGTGCCAGCAGCTTGACCACGGGCGGTGAGCAGTTCTTC.

The sample holds a few counts of this clonotype. V and J are TRBV3-1 and TRBJ1-1; D ambiguous. The V and J ends lost 0 bases and 3 bases respectively, with 5 bases between them. CDR3 length equals 13 residues. The germline CDR1 and CDR2 sequences are LGHDT and YNNKEL (reference sequence). This CDR3 reads CASSQDGYTEAFF. CDR3 DNA sequence: TGTGCCAGCAGCCAAGACGGTTACACTGAAGCTTTCTTT.

The V gene is TRBV29-1, the J gene TRBJ1-2; no definite D call. From germline, CDR1 is SQVTM and CDR2 ANQGSEA. This CDR3 comprises 11 residues. The V end was cut by 7 bases, the J end by 7 bases, with 13 bases between. The chain's CDR3 is CSAGSEGGYTF. CDR3 coding DNA: TGCAGCGCCGGCTCGGAGGGTGGCTACACCTTC.

This chain links TRBV7-3 with TRBJ2-2; 14 nucleotides align to TRBD2. CDR3 size: 17 residues. V shed 5 bases, J shed 6 bases, and the junction held 8 bases outside the gene matches. The germline V gene encodes CDR1 SGHTA and CDR2 FQGTGA. CDR3 in DNA: TGTGCCAGCAGCCAGAAACCGGGACTAGCGGGAGCCGGGGAGCTGTTTTTT. This encodes CASSQKPGLAGAGELFF.

This clonotype was counted a few times. V is TRBV20-1 and J is TRBJ2-2; D uncertain. Germline-derived CDR1 and CDR2 are DFQATT and SNEGSKA (reference sequence). V was cut by 5 bases and J by 5 bases, with 15 bases left in between. The CDR3 sequence is 14 residues long. CDR3 sequence (DNA): TGCAGTGCTTTCACTCGGGTGGGAACCGGGGAGCTGTTTTTT. Translation: CSAFTRVGTGELFF.

The CDR3 region has the DNA TGTGCCTGGAGTGTGGGCCTTACAGATACGCAGTATTTT. It yields the protein CAWSVGLTDTQYF. The chain employs TRBV30 and TRBJ2-3; D call uncertain. The germline V gene has CDR1 GTSNPN and CDR2 SVGIG (reference sequence). The CDR3 is 13 amino acids. V lost 0 bases and J lost 3, with 7 bases in between.

This clonotype was recorded at least ten times. The J gene is TRBJ2-5, the V gene TRBV5-1, with 8 bases matching TRBD1. Germline CDR1 reads SGHRS; CDR2 reads YFSETQ. The CDR3 consists of 13 residues. With 3 bases clipped from V and 3 bases from J, the junction kept 1 base outside the gene matches. The CDR3 nucleotides read TGCGCCAGCAGCTCGGACAGGGAAGAGACCCAGTACTTC. It encodes CASSSDREETQYF.

This chain joins TRBV5-1 and TRBJ1-2; 9 bases are a match to TRBD1. Germline V gives CDR1 SGHRS, CDR2 YFSETQ. This CDR3 has 16 residues. J lost 14 bases, V lost 3 bases, and 20 bases had no gene match. CDR3 sequence: CASSSNPRRDRENWTF. The DNA of the CDR3 is TGCGCCAGCAGCTCAAACCCCCGCCGGGACAGGGAGAATTGGACCTTC.

This clonotype has a count of ten or more. V gene TRBV20-1 combines with J gene TRBJ2-5; D could derive from TRBD1 or TRBD2 (5 bases each). V lost 6 bases to trimming and J lost 4 bases, with 18 bases between them. Germline CDR1 and CDR2: DFQATT and SNEGSKA (reference sequence). This CDR3 has 14 amino acids. CDR3 bases: TGCAGTGCAGGCCCGGGACCGCGGGTAGAGACCCAGTACTTC. Its translation: CSAGPGPRVETQYF.

This clonotype appeared a few times. V is TRBV7-2 and J is TRBJ2-7; D is undetermined. V dropped 1 base and J dropped 5 bases, with 12 bases sitting between them. The germline gives CDR1 SGHTA, CDR2 FQGNSA. The CDR3 runs to 14 residues. DNA for the CDR3: TGTGCCAGCAGCTTAGGGCGGTCCCTAGACGAGCAGTACTTC. This codes for CASSLGRSLDEQYF.

This clonotype has a handful of counts. The chain couples TRBV7-2 to TRBJ2-1; D possibly corresponds to TRBD2 (5 bases). Trimming left V 5 bases short and J 6 bases short, with 17 bases between. There are 15 residues in the CDR3. CDR1 and CDR2 (germline): SGHTA, FQGNSA. The CDR3 DNA follows: TGTGCCAGCAGCCTGTTCCGGAGACGGGGCAATGAGCAGTTCTTC. Its translation is CASSLFRRRGNEQFF. The full variable domain, its missing parts supplied by reference TRBV7-2 and TRBJ2-1, is GAGVSQSPSNKVTEKGKDVELRCDPISGHTALYWYRQSLGQGLEFLIYFQGNSAPDKSGLPSDRFSAERTGGSVSTLTIQRTQQEDSAVYLCASSLFRRRGNEQFFGPGTRLTVL.

The rearrangement links TRBV3-1 to TRBJ1-1, with a possible D match to TRBD1 (6 bases). The V end lost 3 bases, the J end lost 8 bases, and 10 bases lay between the germline ends. This CDR3 spans 12 amino acids. Germline V gene sequence: CDR1 LGHDT, CDR2 YNNKEL (reference sequence). The CDR3 DNA follows: TGTGCCAGCAGCCACGGGGGCAGAGAAGCTTTCTTT. Amino acids: CASSHGGREAFF. Filled out from reference TRBV3-1 and TRBJ1-1, the complete variable domain reads DTAVSQTPKYLVTQMGNDKSIKCEQNLGHDTMYWYKQDSKKFLKIMFSYNNKELIINETVPNRFSPKSPDKAHLNLHINSLELGDSAVYFCASSHGGREAFFGQGTRLTVV.

The chain combines TRBV7-1 with TRBJ2-2, with 10 positions matching TRBD2. TRBV7-1 carries the ORF label, with uncertain function. J lost 6 bases, V lost 8 bases, and 12 bases had no gene match. CDR3 length: 16 residues. This chain's CDR3 is CASGPGPSGSAGELFF. The DNA of the CDR3 is TGTGCCAGCGGCCCCGGGCCTAGCGGGAGTGCCGGGGAGCTGTTTTTT.

The table lists this clonotype with a few counts. The V gene is TRBV7-2, the J gene TRBJ2-3; TRBD2 agrees at 10 bases. This CDR3 comprises 17 residues. CDR1 SGHTA and CDR2 FQGNSA come from the germline V gene. The V gene end was trimmed by 5 bases and the J gene end by 3 bases; junction bases not matched to a gene: 11. The CDR3 sequence is CASSPRLAGGLTDTQYF. CDR3 bases: TGTGCCAGCAGCCCTCGGTTAGCGGGAGGCCTGACAGATACGCAGTATTTT.